This T cell receptor (beta chain) was sequenced for a study of shared clonotypes between healthy human individuals. This clone was detected once. Clones were sequenced by immunoSEQ multiplex PCR, and TCRdb holds only the in-frame ones, with some missing. The table records millions of clones, approximately 94% of them present only once. Naive CD8 cells, CD45RO-negative and positively selected for CCR7, excluded terminally differentiated effector memory CD45RA+ cells. Germline-derived CDR1 and CDR2 are SGHTA and FQGNSA. The CDR3 sequence is 15 residues long. With V trimmed by 3 bases and J by 2 bases, 5 bases remained unmatched.

This TCR derives from a man younger than 35 in good health. This chain connects TRBV7-2 to TRBJ2-7, with TRBD2 matching 9 bases. Sequenced input: naive CD8+ T cells sorted from blood. The CDR3 DNA reads TGTGCCAGCAGCTTTGGGGCTAGCGGGGCCTACGAGCAGTACTTC. Translation gives CASSFGASGAYEQYF.